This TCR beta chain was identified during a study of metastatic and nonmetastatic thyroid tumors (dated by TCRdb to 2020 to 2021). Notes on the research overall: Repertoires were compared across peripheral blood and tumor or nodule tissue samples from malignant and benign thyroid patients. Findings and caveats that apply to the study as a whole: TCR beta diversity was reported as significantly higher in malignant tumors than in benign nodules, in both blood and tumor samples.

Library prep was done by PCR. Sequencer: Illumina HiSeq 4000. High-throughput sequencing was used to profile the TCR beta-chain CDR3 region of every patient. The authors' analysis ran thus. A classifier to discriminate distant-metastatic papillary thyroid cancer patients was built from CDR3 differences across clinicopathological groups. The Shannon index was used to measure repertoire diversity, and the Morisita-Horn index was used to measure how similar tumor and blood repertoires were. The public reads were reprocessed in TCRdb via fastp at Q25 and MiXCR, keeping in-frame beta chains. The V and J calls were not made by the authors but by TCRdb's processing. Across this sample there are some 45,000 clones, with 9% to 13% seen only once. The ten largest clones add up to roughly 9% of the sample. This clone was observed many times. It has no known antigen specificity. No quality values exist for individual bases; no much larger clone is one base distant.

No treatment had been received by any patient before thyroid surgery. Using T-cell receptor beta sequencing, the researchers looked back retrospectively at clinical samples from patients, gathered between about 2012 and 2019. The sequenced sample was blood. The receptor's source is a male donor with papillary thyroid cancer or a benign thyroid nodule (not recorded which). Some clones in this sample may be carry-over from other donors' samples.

The CDR3 protein: CASSPTSGIREQYF. The DNA is TGTGCCAGCAGCCCAACTAGCGGTATTCGCGAGCAGTACTTC. This chain is built from TRBV7-2 and TRBJ2-7, with 8 bases in between that match TRBD2. CDR1 and CDR2, looked up from the germline V gene, are SGHTA and FQGNSA. V and J are trimmed by 5 bases and 6 bases, and the gene matches miss 9 bases of the junction. From the cysteine up to the phenylalanine, the CDR3 has a length of 14 residues. Only CDR3 DNA is held: 42 bases, read in frame from base 1.